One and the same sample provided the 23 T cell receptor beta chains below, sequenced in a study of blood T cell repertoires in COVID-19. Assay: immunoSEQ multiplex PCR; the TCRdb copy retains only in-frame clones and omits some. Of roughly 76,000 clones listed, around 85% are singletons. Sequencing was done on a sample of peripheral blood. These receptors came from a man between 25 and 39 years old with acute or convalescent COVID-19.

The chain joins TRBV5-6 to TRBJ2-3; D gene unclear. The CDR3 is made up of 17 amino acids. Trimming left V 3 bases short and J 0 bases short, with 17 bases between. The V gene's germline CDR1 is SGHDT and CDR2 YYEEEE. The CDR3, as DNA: TGTGCCAGCAGCTCCCCCGACTCTTGGCTGAGCACAGATACGCAGTATTTT. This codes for CASSSPDSWLSTDTQYF. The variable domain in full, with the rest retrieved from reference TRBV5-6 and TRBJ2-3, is DAGVTQSPTHLIKTRGQQVTLRCSPKSGHDTVSWYQQALGQGPQFIFQYYEEEERQRGNFPDRFSGHQFPNYSSELNVNALLLGDSALYLCASSSPDSWLSTDTQYFGPGTRLTVL.

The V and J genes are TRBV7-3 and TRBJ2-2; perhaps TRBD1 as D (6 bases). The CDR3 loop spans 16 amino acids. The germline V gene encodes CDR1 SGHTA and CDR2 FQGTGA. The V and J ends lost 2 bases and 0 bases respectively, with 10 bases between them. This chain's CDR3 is CASSLEGHPNTGELFF. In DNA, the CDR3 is TGTGCCAGCAGCTTAGAGGGACACCCGAACACCGGGGAGCTGTTTTTT.

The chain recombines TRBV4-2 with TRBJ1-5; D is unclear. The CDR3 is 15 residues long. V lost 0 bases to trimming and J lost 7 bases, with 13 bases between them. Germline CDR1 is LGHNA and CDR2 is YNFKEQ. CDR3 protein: CASSQDPSDGQPQHF. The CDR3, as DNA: TGTGCCAGCAGCCAAGATCCCTCCGATGGCCAGCCCCAGCATTTT.

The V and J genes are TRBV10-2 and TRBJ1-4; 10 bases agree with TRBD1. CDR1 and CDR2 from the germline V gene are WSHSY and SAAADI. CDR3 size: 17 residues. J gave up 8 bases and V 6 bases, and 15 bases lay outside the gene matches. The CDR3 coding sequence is TGCGCCAGCAGGGGCCTCCTCCGGGACAGGGGTAACGAAAAACTGTTTTTT. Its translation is CASRGLLRDRGNEKLFF.

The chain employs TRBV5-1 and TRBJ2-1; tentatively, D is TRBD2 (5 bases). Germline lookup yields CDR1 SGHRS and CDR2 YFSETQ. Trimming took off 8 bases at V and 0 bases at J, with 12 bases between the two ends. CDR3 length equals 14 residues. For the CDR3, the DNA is TGCGCCAGTGCCACGGAGGCCTCCTACAATGAGCAGTTCTTC. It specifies CASATEASYNEQFF.

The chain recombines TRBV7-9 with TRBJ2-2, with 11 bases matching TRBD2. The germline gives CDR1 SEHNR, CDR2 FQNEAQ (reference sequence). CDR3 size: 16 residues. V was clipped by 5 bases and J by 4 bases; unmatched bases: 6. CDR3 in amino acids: CASSPTSGRVTGELFF. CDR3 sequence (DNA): TGTGCCAGCAGCCCTACTAGCGGGAGAGTCACCGGGGAGCTGTTTTTT.

The CDR3 is CASSGRQGGAQYF. CDR3 in DNA: TGTGCCAGTAGTGGGCGACAGGGAGGAGCGCAGTATTTT. The chain uses TRBV19 and TRBJ2-3, with D maybe TRBD1 (7 bases). This CDR3 spans 13 amino acids. V lost 5 bases to trimming and J lost 10 bases, with 16 bases between them. Germline CDR1 reads LNHDA; CDR2 reads SQIVND (reference sequence).

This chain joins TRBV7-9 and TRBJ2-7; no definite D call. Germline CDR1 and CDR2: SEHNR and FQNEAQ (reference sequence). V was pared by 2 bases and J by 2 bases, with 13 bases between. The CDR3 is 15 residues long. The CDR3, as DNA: TGTGCCAGCAGCTTAACGGGTGGCCGGACCTACGAGCAGTACTTC. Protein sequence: CASSLTGGRTYEQYF.

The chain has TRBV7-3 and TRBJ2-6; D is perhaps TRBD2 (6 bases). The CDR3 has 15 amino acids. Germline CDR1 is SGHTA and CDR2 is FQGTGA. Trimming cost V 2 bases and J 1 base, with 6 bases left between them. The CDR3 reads CASSLGGSGANVLTF. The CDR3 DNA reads TGTGCCAGCAGCTTAGGAGGGTCTGGGGCCAACGTCCTGACTTTC. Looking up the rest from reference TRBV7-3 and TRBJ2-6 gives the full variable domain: GAGVSQTPSNKVTEKGKYVELRCDPISGHTALYWYRQSLGQGPEFLIYFQGTGAADDSGLPNDRFFAVRPEGSVSTLKIQRTERGDSAVYLCASSLGGSGANVLTFGAGSRLTVL.

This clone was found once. The CDR3 loop is CASRLGLAGTGELFF. CDR3 DNA: TGCGCCAGCAGACTGGGACTAGCGGGAACCGGGGAGCTGTTTTTT. The V and J genes are TRBV5-1 and TRBJ2-2, with 13 nucleotides matching TRBD2. Germline assignment: CDR1 SGHRS and CDR2 YFSETQ. CDR3 size: 15 residues. V lost 5 bases, J lost 5 bases, and 3 bases stayed unmatched.

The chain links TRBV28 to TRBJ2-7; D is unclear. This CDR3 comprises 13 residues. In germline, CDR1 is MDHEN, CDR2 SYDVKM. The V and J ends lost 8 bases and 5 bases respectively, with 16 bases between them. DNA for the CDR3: TGTGCCAGCTTCTACCCCCCGAGCCACGAGCAGTACTTC. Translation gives CASFYPPSHEQYF.

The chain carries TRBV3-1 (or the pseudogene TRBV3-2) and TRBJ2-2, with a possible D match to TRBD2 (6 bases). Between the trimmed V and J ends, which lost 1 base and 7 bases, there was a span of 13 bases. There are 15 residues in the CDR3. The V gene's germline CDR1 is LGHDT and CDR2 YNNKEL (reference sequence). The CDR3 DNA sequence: TGTGCCAGCAGCCAAGGAGCGCGGGATTACGGGGAGCTGTTTTTT. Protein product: CASSQGARDYGELFF.

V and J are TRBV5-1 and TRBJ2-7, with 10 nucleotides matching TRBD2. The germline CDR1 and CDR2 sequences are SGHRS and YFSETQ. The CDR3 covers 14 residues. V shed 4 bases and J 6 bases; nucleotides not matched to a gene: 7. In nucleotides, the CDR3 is TGCGCCAGCAGCCCAAGCGGGAGGGCCGCCGAGCAGTACTTC. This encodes CASSPSGRAAEQYF. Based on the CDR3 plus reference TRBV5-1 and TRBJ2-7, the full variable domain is KAGVTQTPRYLIKTRGQQVTLSCSPISGHRSVSWYQQTPGQGLQFLFEYFSETQRNKGNFPGRFSGRQFSNSRSEMNVSTLELGDSALYLCASSPSGRAAEQYFGPGTRLTVT.

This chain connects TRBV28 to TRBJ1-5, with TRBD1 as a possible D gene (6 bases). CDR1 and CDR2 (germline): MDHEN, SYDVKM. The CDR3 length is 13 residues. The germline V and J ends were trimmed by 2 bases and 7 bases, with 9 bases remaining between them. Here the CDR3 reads CASSLAGDQPQHF. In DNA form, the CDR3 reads TGTGCCAGCAGTTTAGCAGGGGACCAGCCCCAGCATTTT.

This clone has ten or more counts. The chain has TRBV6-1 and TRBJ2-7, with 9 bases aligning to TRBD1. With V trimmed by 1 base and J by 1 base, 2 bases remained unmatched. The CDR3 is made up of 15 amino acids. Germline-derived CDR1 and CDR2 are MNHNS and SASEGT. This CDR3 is CASSEETGGSYEQYF. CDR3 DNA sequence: TGTGCCAGCAGTGAAGAGACAGGGGGGTCCTACGAGCAGTACTTC.

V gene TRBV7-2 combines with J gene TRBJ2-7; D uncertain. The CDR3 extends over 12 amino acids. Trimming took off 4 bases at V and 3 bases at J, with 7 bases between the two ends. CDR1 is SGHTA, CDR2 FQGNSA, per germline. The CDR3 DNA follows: TGTGCCAGCAGCTCGAGCTTCTACGAGCAGTACTTC. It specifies CASSSSFYEQYF. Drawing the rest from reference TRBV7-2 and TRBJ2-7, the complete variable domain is GAGVSQSPSNKVTEKGKDVELRCDPISGHTALYWYRQSLGQGLEFLIYFQGNSAPDKSGLPSDRFSAERTGGSVSTLTIQRTQQEDSAVYLCASSSSFYEQYFGPGTRLTVT.

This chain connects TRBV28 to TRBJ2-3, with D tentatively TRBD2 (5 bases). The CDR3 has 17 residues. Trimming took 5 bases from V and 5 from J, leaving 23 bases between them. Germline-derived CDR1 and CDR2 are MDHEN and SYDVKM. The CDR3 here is CASSLRASTPLEDTQYF. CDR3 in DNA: TGTGCCAGCAGTCTCCGGGCTAGCACCCCGTTGGAAGATACGCAGTATTTT.

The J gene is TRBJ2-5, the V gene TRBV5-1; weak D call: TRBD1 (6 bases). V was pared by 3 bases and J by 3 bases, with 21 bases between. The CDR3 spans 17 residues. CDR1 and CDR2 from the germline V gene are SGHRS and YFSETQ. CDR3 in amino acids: CASSSIPYREIEETQYF. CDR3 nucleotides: TGCGCCAGCAGCTCGATACCCTACAGGGAGATCGAAGAGACCCAGTACTTC.

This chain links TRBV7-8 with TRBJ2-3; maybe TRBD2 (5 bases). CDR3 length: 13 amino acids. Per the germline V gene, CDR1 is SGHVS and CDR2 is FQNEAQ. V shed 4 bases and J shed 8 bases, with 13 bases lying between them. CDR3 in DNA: TGTGCCAGCAGCTCCTCTAGTGGAGGTACGCAGTATTTT. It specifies CASSSSSGGTQYF.

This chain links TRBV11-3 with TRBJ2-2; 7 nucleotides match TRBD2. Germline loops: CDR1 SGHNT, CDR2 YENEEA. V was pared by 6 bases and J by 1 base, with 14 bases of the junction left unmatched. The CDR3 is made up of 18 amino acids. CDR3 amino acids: CASRPKPRGRVNTGELFF. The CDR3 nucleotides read TGTGCCAGCAGGCCCAAACCTCGGGGGAGGGTGAACACCGGGGAGCTGTTTTTT. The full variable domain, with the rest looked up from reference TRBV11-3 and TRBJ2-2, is EAGVVQSPRYKIIEKKQPVAFWCNPISGHNTLYWYLQNLGQGPELLIRYENEEAVDDSQLPKDRFSAERLKGVDSTLKIQPAELGDSAVYLCASRPKPRGRVNTGELFFGEGSRLTVL.

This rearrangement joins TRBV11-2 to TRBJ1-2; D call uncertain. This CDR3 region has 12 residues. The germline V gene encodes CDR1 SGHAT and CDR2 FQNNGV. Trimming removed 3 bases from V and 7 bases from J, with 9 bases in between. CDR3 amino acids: CASSFANGGYTF. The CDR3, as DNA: TGTGCCAGCAGCTTTGCAAACGGTGGCTACACCTTC.

The CDR3 DNA is TGTGCCAGCAGTGACTCTCGGAGCGAGGCAGATACGCAGTATTTT. Protein product: CASSDSRSEADTQYF. This chain connects TRBV6-4 to TRBJ2-3; no firm D call. The CDR3 runs 15 residues. V was trimmed by 0 bases and J by 4 bases, leaving 11 bases between them. Germline CDR1 is MRHNA and CDR2 is SNTAGT.

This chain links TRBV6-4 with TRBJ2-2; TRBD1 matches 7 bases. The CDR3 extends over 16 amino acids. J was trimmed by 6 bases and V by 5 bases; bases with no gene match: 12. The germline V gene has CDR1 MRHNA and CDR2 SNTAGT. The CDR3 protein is CASSPQRQGVAGELFF. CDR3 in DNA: TGTGCCAGCAGTCCCCAAAGACAGGGAGTTGCCGGGGAGCTGTTTTTT.